These 15 T cell receptor beta chains were sequenced from one sample in a study of T cells in Graves' hyperthyroidism and ophthalmopathy. From RNA transcripts, TCR beta CDR3 regions were amplified. HTBI primers were employed in a first-round RT-PCR of the TCR CDR3. A single record per CDR3 protein comes from TCRdb applying MiXCR to the multiplex PCR reads. The sample lists about 530,000 distinct CDR3 sequences, roughly 17% occurring once. Source material: blood. All receptors come from a woman aged 18-30 years with Graves' ophthalmopathy.

With regard to this clonotype: This clone may be a read error of a much larger clone one base away. The rearrangement joins TRBV5-1 to TRBJ2-2, with a tentative D call TRBD1 (6 bases). The CDR3 has 16 amino acids. Germline loops: CDR1 SGHRS, CDR2 YFSETQ. CDR3 coding DNA: TGCGCCAGCAGCTGGTGGACAGAAACGAACGCCGGGGAGCTGTTTTTT. Translating gives CASSWWTETNAGELFF.

There are a few counts of this clonotype. The J gene is TRBJ2-2, the V gene TRBV5-1; D uncertain. Germline loops: CDR1 SGHRS, CDR2 YFSETQ. The CDR3 is made up of 18 amino acids. V lost 0 bases and J lost 2, with 17 bases in between. The CDR3 loop reads CASSLAVFIKINTGELFF. CDR3 nucleotide sequence: TGCGCCAGCAGCTTGGCGGTGTTCATAAAAATTAACACCGGGGAGCTGTTTTTT.

This clonotype was seen many times. V and J are TRBV12-5 and TRBJ1-2; perhaps TRBD1 as D (5 bases). The CDR3 is 14 residues long. Germline values: CDR1 LGHNT, CDR2 FRNRAP. The V end lost 1 base, the J end lost 3 bases, and 9 bases lay between the germline ends. The CDR3 is CASGLEGIHYGYTF. CDR3 bases: TGTGCTAGTGGTTTGGAGGGGATACACTATGGCTACACCTTC.

The rearrangement uses TRBV11-2 and TRBJ2-1, with 7 bases that match TRBD2. The CDR3 has 18 amino acids. The V gene's germline CDR1 is SGHAT and CDR2 FQNNGV. J lost 1 base, V lost 4 bases, and 13 bases had no gene match. The CDR3 nucleotides read TGTGCCAGCAGCTCCACCGAAGGGGCGGGAGTATCCTACAATGAGCAGTTCTTC. It specifies CASSSTEGAGVSYNEQFF.

The sample holds many counts of this clonotype. This rearrangement joins TRBV9 to TRBJ1-2; D may be TRBD1 (5 bases). Looked up from germline, CDR1 is SGDLS and CDR2 is YYNGEE. The CDR3 is made up of 15 amino acids. With 3 bases removed from V and 5 bases from J, the gap between germline ends came to 17 bases. Here the CDR3 DNA reads TGTGCCAGCAGCGCCAACCCCGGGACGGCATATGGCTACACCTTC. This codes for CASSANPGTAYGYTF.

This clonotype was seen many times. This chain joins TRBV13 and TRBJ2-1; D call uncertain. Trimming cost V 0 bases and J 0 bases, with 12 bases left between them. The CDR3 is made up of 17 amino acids. In germline, CDR1 is PRHDT, CDR2 FYEKMQ (reference sequence). Here the CDR3 reads CASSLGSDPSSYNEQFF. CDR3 nucleotides: TGTGCCAGCAGCTTAGGTTCCGACCCAAGCTCCTACAATGAGCAGTTCTTC. Full variable domain (rest looked up from reference TRBV13 and TRBJ2-1): AAGVIQSPRHLIKEKRETATLKCYPIPRHDTVYWYQQGPGQDPQFLISFYEKMQSDKGSIPDRFSAQQFSDYHSELNMSSLELGDSALYFCASSLGSDPSSYNEQFFGPGTRLTVL.

The chain is built from TRBV29-1 and TRBJ1-2, with D maybe TRBD1 (6 bases). The germline V gene encodes CDR1 SQVTM and CDR2 ANQGSEA. The length of the CDR3 is 11 residues. V was trimmed by 6 bases and J by 3 bases, leaving 8 bases between them. CDR3 nucleotide sequence: TGCAGCGTAAGGACAGACTATGGCTACACCTTC. Amino acid sequence: CSVRTDYGYTF.

DNA of the CDR3: TGTGCCATCAGCCGCACGACAGGGGACAATGAGCAGTTCTTC. Amino acid sequence: CAISRTTGDNEQFF. V is TRBV10-3 and J is TRBJ2-1; 8 bases match TRBD1. Trimming cost V 6 bases and J 5 bases; bases outside gene matches: 6. This CDR3 comprises 14 residues. In germline, CDR1 is ENHRY, CDR2 SYGVKD.

This clonotype came up a few times. The junction departs from the called germline gene at one end, perhaps through a read error. V and J are TRBV5-1 and TRBJ2-3; tentatively, D is TRBD2 (5 bases). The CDR3 consists of 16 residues. Germline-derived CDR1 and CDR2 are SGHRS and YFSETQ. CDR3 coding DNA: TGTGCCAGCAGCTTGGTGGGGAGTGTCGGTACAGATACGCAGTATTTT. As protein: CASSLVGSVGTDTQYF.

This clonotype was detected only a few times. This chain joins TRBV19 and TRBJ1-6; no reliable D call. Trimming took 7 bases from V and 7 from J, leaving 8 bases between them. The V gene's germline CDR1 is LNHDA and CDR2 SQIVND (reference sequence). The CDR3 consists of 12 residues. The CDR3 loop reads CASNRGNSPLHF. The CDR3 bases are TGTGCCAGTAATCGTGGGAATTCACCCCTCCACTTT.

This clonotype was recorded a few times. This chain connects TRBV5-1 to TRBJ1-1; no clear D. The V gene's germline CDR1 is SGHRS and CDR2 YFSETQ. V lost 3 bases and J lost 6, with 18 bases in between. CDR3 size: 15 residues. CDR3 sequence: CASSYDLDGLSEAFF. CDR3 DNA sequence: TGCGCCAGCAGCTACGACCTGGACGGCTTATCTGAAGCTTTCTTT.

This clonotype came up many times. J is TRBJ2-7 and V is TRBV7-3, with 11 positions matching TRBD2. The germline CDR1 and CDR2 sequences are SGHTA and FQGTGA. The ends lost 2 bases at V and 3 bases at J; junction bases unmatched: 3. The CDR3 is 15 amino acids. The DNA of the CDR3 is TGTGCCAGCAGCTTATCAGGGACTAGCGGCTACGAGCAGTACTTC. This translates into CASSLSGTSGYEQYF.

This clonotype was detected a few times. The chain is built from TRBV19 and TRBJ1-1; D uncertain. V was cut by 10 bases and J by 1 base, with 10 bases left in between. This CDR3 is built from 12 residues. Germline lookup yields CDR1 LNHDA and CDR2 SQIVND (reference sequence). The CDR3 reads CATSYRNTEAFF. For the CDR3, the DNA is TGTGCCACCTCTTACAGGAACACTGAAGCTTTCTTT.

This clonotype has a handful of counts. The rearrangement uses TRBV7-6 and TRBJ2-1; D remains ambiguous. The J call is in doubt because the DNA end fits TRBJ2-7 better. This CDR3 spans 13 amino acids. Germline V CDR1 and CDR2: SGHVS, FNYEAQ. The CDR3 DNA reads as TGTGCCAGCAGCTACGGTTCCTACAATGAGCAGTACTTC. As protein: CASSYGSYNEQYF.

This clonotype turned up a few times. V usage is TRBV10-3 and J usage is TRBJ2-7; 9 positions agree with TRBD2. CDR3 length equals 17 residues. The ends lost 3 bases at V and 0 bases at J; junction bases unmatched: 9. The germline V gene has CDR1 ENHRY and CDR2 SYGVKD. The CDR3 is CAISDLAREGDSYEQYF. DNA for the CDR3: TGTGCCATCAGTGATCTCGCGCGGGAGGGGGACTCCTACGAGCAGTACTTC.